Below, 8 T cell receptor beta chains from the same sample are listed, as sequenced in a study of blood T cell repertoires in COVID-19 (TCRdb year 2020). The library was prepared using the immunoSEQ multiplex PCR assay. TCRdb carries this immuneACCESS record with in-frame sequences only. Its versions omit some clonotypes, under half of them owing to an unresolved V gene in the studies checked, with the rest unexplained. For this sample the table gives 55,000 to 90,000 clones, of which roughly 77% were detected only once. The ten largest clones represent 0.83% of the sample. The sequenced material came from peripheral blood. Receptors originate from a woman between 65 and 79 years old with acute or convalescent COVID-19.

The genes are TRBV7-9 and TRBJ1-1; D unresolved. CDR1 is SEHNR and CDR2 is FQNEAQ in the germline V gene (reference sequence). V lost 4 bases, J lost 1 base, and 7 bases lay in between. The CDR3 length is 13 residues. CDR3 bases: TGTGCCAGCAGCTCGAGGGAGAACACTGAAGCTTTCTTT. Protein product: CASSSRENTEAFF.

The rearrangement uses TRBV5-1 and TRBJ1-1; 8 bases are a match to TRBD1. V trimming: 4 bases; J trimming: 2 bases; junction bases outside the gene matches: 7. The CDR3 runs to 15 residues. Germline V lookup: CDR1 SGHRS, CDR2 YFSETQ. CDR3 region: CASSSGQGYNTEAFF. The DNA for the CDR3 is TGCGCCAGCAGCAGCGGACAGGGATATAACACTGAAGCTTTCTTT.

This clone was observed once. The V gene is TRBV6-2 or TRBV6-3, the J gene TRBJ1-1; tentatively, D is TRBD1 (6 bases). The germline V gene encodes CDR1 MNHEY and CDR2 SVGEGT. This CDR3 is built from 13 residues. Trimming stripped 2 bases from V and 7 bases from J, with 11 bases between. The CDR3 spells CASSYQRGGEAFF. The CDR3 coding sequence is TGTGCCAGCAGTTACCAAAGGGGGGGTGAAGCTTTCTTT.

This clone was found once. The CDR3: CASSQVDRETEAFF. The CDR3 bases are TGCGCCAGCAGCCAAGTGGACAGGGAGACTGAAGCTTTCTTT. The gene calls are TRBV4-1 and TRBJ1-1; 8 bases align to TRBD1. The CDR3 is 14 amino acids. Germline V gene lookup returns CDR1 MGHRA and CDR2 YSYEKL. V was pared by 1 base and J by 5 bases, with 3 bases of the junction left unmatched.

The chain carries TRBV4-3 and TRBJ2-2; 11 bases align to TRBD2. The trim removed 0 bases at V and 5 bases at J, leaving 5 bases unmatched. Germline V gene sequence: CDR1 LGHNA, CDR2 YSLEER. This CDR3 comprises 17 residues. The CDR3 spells CASSQDHSGGATGELFF. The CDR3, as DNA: TGCGCCAGCAGCCAAGATCATAGCGGGGGGGCAACCGGGGAGCTGTTTTTT.

This chain's CDR3 is CASSAVGGELFF. As DNA, the CDR3 is TGTGCCAGCAGTGCGGTCGGGGGGGAACTGTTTTTT. V is TRBV5-6 and J is TRBJ1-4; the D gene is possibly TRBD1 (5 bases). The CDR3 length is 12 residues. V was pared by 5 bases and J by 12 bases, with 14 bases between. The germline gives CDR1 SGHDT, CDR2 YYEEEE.

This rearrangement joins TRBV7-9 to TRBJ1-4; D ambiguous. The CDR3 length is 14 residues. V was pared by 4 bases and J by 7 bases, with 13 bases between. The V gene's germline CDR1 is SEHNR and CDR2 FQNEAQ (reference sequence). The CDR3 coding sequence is TGTGCCAGCAGCTCTCACCTGGAGGGTGAAAAACTGTTTTTT. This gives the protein CASSSHLEGEKLFF.

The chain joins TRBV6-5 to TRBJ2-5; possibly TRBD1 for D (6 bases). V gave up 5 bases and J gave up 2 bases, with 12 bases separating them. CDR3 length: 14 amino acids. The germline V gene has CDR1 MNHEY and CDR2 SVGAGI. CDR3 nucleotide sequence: TGTGCCAGCAGTACGTGGACAGCACAAGAGACCCAGTACTTC. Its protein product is CASSTWTAQETQYF.